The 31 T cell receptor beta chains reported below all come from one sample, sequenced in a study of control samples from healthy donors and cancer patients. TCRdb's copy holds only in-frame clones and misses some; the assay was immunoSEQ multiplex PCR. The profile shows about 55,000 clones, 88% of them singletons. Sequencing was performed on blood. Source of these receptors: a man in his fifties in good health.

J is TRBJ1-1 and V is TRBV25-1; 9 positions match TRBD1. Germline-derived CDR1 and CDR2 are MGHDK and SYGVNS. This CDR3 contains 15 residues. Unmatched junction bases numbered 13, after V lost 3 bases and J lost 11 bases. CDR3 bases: TGTGCCAGCAGTGAGCCCTCCGGGACAGGGAGCGAGGCTTTCTTT. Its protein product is CASSEPSGTGSEAFF.

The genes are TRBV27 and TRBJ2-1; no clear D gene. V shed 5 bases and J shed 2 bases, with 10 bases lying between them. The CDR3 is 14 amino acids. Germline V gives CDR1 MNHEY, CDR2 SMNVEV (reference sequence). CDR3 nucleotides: TGTGCCAGCAGTCCGGACCAAACCTACAATGAGCAGTTCTTC. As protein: CASSPDQTYNEQFF.

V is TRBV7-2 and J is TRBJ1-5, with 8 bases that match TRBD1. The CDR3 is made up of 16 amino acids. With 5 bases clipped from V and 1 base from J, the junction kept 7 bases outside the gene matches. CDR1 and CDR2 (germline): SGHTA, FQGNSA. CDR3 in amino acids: CASSNGQGLSNQPQHF. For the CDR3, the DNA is TGTGCCAGCAGCAACGGACAGGGTTTAAGCAATCAGCCCCAGCATTTT. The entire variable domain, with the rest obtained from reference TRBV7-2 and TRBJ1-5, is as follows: GAGVSQSPSNKVTEKGKDVELRCDPISGHTALYWYRQSLGQGLEFLIYFQGNSAPDKSGLPSDRFSAERTGGSVSTLTIQRTQQEDSAVYLCASSNGQGLSNQPQHFGDGTRLSIL.

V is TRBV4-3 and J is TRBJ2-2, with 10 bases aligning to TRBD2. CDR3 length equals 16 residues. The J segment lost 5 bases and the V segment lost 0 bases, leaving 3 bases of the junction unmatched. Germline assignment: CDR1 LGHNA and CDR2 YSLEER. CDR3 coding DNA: TGCGCCAGCAGCCAAGACCTAGCGGGAGTAACCGGGGAGCTGTTTTTT. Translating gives CASSQDLAGVTGELFF.

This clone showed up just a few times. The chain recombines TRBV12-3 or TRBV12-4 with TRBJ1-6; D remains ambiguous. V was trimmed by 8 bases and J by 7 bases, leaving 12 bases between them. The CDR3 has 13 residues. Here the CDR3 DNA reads TGTGCCAGCCTAAAGGACCTAAATTCACCCCTCCACTTT. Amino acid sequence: CASLKDLNSPLHF.

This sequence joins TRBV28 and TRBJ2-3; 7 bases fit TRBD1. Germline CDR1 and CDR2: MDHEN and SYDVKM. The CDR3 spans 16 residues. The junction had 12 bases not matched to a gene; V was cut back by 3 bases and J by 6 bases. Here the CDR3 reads CASSFIAVQGTDTQYF. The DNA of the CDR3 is TGTGCCAGCAGTTTCATAGCTGTACAGGGGACCGATACGCAGTATTTT.

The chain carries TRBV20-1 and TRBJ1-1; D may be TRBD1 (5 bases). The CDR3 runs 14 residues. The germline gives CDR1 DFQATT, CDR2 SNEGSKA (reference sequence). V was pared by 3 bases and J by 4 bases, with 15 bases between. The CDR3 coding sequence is TGCAGTGCTAGTTGGGGGGGTCGGAGCACTGAAGCTTTCTTT. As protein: CSASWGGRSTEAFF.

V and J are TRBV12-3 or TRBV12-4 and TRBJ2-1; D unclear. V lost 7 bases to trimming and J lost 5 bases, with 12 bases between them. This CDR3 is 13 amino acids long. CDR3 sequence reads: CASNLFTDNEQFF. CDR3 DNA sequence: TGTGCCAGCAACCTTTTTACGGACAATGAGCAGTTCTTC.

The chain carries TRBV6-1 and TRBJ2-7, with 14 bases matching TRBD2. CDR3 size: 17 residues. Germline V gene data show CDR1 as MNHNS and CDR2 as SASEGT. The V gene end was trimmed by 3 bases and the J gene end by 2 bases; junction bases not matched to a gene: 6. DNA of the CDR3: TGTGCCAGCAGTGAGGGACTAGCGGGAGTCGTAGCCTACGAGCAGTACTTC. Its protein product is CASSEGLAGVVAYEQYF.

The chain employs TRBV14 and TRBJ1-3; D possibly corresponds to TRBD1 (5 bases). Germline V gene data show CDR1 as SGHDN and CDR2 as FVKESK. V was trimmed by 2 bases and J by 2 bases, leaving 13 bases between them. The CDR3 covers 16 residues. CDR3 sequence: CASSQTSGSPGNTIYF. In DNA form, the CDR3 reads TGTGCCAGCAGCCAAACCTCAGGGAGCCCTGGAAACACCATATATTTT. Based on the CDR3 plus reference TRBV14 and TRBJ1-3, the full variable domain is EAGVTQFPSHSVIEKGQTVTLRCDPISGHDNLYWYRRVMGKEIKFLLHFVKESKQDESGMPNNRFLAERTGGTYSTLKVQPAELEDSGVYFCASSQTSGSPGNTIYFGEGSWLTVV.

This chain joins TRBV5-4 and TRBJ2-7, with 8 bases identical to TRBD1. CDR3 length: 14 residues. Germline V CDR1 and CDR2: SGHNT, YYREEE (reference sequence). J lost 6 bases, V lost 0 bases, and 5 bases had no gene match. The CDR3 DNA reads TGTGCCAGCAGCTTGGACGGGACAGGAGGCGAGCAGTACTTC. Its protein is CASSLDGTGGEQYF.

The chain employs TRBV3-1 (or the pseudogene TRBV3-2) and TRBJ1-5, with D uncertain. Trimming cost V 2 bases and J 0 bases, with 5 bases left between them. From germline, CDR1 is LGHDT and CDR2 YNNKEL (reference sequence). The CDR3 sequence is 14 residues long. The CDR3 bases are TGTGCCAGCAGCCAAATCCCTAGCAATCAGCCCCAGCATTTT. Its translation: CASSQIPSNQPQHF.

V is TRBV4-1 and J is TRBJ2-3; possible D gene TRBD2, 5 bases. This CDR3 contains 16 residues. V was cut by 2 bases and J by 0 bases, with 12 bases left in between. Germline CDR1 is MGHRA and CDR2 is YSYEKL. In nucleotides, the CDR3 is TGCGCCAGCAGCCAATTGGGCGGGCAGAGCACAGATACGCAGTATTTT. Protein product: CASSQLGGQSTDTQYF.

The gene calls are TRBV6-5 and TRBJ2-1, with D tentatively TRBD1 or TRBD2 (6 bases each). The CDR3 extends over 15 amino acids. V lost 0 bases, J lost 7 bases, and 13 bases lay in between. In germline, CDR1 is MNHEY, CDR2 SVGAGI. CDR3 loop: CASSYSGGGWNEQFF. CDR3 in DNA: TGTGCCAGCAGTTACTCGGGGGGCGGTTGGAATGAGCAGTTCTTC.

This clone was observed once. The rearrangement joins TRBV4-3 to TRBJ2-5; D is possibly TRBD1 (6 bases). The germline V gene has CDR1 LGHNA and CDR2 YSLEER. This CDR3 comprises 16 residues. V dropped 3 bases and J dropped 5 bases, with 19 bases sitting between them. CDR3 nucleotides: TGCGCCAGCAGCCAGTACGGATTACAGGGTGGGGAGACCCAGTACTTC. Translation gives CASSQYGLQGGETQYF.

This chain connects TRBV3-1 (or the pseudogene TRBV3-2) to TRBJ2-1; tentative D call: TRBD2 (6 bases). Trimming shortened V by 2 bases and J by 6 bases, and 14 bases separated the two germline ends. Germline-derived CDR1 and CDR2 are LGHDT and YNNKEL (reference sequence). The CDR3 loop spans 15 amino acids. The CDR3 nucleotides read TGTGCCAGCAGCCAAAAGCCTAGCGACGGCAATGAGCAGTTCTTC. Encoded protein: CASSQKPSDGNEQFF.

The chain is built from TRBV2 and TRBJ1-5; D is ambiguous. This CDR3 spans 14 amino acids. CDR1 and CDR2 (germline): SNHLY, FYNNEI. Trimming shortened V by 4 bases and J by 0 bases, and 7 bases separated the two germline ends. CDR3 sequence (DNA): TGTGCCAGCAGTGGGGCAAGTAGCAATCAGCCCCAGCATTTT. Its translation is CASSGASSNQPQHF.

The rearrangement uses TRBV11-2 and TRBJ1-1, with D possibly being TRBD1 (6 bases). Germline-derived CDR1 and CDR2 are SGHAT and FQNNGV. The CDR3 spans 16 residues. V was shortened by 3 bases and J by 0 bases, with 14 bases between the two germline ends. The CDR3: CASSFAPGEMNTEAFF. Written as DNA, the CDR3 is TGTGCCAGCAGCTTCGCACCAGGGGAAATGAACACTGAAGCTTTCTTT. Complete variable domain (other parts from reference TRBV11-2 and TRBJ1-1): EAGVAQSPRYKIIEKRQSVAFWCNPISGHATLYWYQQILGQGPKLLIQFQNNGVVDDSQLPKDRFSAERLKGVDSTLKIQPAKLEDSAVYLCASSFAPGEMNTEAFFGQGTRLTVV.

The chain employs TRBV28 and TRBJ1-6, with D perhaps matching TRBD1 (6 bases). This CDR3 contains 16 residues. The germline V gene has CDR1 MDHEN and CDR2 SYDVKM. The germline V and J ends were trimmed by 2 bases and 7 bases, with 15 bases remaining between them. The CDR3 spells CASSLNTGQLNSPLHF. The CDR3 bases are TGTGCCAGCAGTTTAAATACTGGACAGCTAAATTCACCCCTCCACTTT.

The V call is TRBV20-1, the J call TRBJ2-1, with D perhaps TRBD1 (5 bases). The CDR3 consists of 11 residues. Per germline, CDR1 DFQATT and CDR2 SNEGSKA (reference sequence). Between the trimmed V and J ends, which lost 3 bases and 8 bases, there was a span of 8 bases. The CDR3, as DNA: TGCAGTGCTAGGGGGCTGGATGAGCAGTTCTTC. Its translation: CSARGLDEQFF.

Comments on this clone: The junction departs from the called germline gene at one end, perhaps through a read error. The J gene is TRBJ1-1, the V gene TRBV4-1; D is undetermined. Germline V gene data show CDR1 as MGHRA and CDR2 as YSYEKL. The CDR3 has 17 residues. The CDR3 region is CANSEGWQAVGFTEAFF. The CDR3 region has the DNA TGCGCCAACAGCGAAGGGTGGCAGGCGGTAGGTTTCACTGAAGCTTTCTTT.

The CDR3 is CASSLAAGGPWETQYF. DNA of the CDR3: TGTGCCAGCAGCTTAGCGGCGGGAGGACCATGGGAGACCCAGTACTTC. V is TRBV7-2 and J is TRBJ2-5, with 8 bases fitting TRBD2. After removal of 0 bases from V and 5 bases from J, the junction contained 8 bases not matched to a gene. CDR1 is SGHTA and CDR2 is FQGNSA in the germline V gene. The CDR3 loop spans 16 amino acids.

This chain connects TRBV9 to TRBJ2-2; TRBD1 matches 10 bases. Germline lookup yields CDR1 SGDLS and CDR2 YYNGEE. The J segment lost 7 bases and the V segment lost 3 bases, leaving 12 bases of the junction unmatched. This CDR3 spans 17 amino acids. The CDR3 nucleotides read TGTGCCAGCAGCGAACGGGACAGGGGCTTTGGTAACGGGGAGCTGTTTTTT. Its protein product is CASSERDRGFGNGELFF. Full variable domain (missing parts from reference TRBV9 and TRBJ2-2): DSGVTQTPKHLITATGQRVTLRCSPRSGDLSVYWYQQSLDQGLQFLIQYYNGEERAKGNILERFSAQQFPDLHSELNLSSLELGDSALYFCASSERDRGFGNGELFFGEGSRLTVL.

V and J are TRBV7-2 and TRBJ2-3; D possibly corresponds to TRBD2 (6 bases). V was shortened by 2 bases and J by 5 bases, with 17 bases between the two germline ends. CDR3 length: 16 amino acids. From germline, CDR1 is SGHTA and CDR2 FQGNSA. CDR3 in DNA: TGTGCCAGCAGCTTAAGTACGGGAGTGGGCGGAGATACGCAGTATTTT. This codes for CASSLSTGVGGDTQYF.

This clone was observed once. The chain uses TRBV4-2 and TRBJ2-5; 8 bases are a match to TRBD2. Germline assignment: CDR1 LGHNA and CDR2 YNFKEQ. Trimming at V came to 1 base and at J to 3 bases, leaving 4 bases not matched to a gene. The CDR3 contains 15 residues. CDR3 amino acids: CASSQGRAGEETQYF. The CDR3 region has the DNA TGTGCCAGCAGCCAAGGCAGAGCGGGAGAAGAGACCCAGTACTTC.

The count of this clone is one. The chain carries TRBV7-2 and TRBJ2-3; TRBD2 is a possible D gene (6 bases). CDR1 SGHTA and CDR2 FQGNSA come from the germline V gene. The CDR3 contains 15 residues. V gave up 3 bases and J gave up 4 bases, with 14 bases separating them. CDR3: CASSLTGGTADTQYF. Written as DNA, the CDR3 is TGTGCCAGCAGCTTGACGGGCGGGACTGCAGATACGCAGTATTTT.

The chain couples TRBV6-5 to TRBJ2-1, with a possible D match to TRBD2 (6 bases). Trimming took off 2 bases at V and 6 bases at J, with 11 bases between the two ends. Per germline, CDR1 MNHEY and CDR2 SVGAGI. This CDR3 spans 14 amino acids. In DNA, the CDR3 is TGTGCCAGCAGTTACGGGCTAGCGAGCAATGAGCAGTTCTTC. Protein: CASSYGLASNEQFF.

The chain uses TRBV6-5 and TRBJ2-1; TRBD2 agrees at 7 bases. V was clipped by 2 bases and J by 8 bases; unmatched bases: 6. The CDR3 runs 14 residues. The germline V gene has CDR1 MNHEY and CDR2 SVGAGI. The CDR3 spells CASSYGLDDHEQFF. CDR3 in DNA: TGTGCCAGCAGTTACGGACTAGATGATCATGAGCAGTTCTTC.

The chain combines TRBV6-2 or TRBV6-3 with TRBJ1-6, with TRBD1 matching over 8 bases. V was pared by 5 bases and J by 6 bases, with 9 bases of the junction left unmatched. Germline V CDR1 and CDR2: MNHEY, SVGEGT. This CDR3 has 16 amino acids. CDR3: CASSLRTGLGNSPLHF. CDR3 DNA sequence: TGTGCCAGCAGTCTCCGGACAGGGCTGGGTAATTCACCCCTCCACTTT.

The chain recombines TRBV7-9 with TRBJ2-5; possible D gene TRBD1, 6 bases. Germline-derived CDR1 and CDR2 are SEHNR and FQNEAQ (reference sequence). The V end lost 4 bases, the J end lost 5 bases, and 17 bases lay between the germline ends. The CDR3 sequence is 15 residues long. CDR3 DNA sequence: TGTGCCAGCAGCTGGCCAGCAGGGGCAGGGGAGACCCAGTACTTC. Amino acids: CASSWPAGAGETQYF.

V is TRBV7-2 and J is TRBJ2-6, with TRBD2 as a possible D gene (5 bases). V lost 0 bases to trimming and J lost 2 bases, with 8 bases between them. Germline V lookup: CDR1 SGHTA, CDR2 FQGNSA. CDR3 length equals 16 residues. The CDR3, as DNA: TGTGCCAGCAGCTTAGCGGTCGGGGCTGGGGCCAACGTCCTGACTTTC. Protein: CASSLAVGAGANVLTF.